The rows below give T cell receptor beta chains drawn from one sample of a study of blood T cells in healthy people across ages. MiXCR, applied by TCRdb to the 5' RACE reads, yields one record per CDR3 protein. The table records 1.5 million to 2 million distinct CDR3 sequences, 49% of them present only once. Sequencing was performed on blood. The receptor source for this set is a woman between 35 and 50 years old in good health. The CDR3 runs from the conserved cysteine through the conserved F or W. The D gene is left open where the match is weak. The size field is filled for only some rows; it gives once, few, many or a size class.

v_call	clone_size	j_call	d_call	cdr3_aa	cdr3_nt
TRBV5-1	NA	TRBJ2-5	TRBD1	CASSLIPGQGRNNEQYF	TGCGCCAGCAGCTTGATACCGGGACAGGGTAGGAATAATGAGCAGTACTTC
TRBV9	few	TRBJ1-4	NA	CASSVRTAGVEKLFF	TGTGCCAGCAGCGTTCGGACAGCCGGCGTTGAAAAACTGTTTTTT
TRBV27	few	TRBJ2-5	NA	CASSRQGKQYF	TGTGCCAGCAGTCGTCAAGGGAAGCAGTACTTC
TRBV20-1	few	TRBJ1-2	NA	CSARNQVYGYTF	TGCAGTGCTAGAAATCAAGTCTATGGCTACACCTTC
TRBV7-2	once	TRBJ1-2	NA	CASRQVGSTSFYGYTF	TGTGCCAGCAGGCAAGTAGGGTCGACCTCCTTCTATGGCTACACCTTC
TRBV12-3/TRBV12-4	many	TRBJ1-1	NA	CASSLGDTEAFF	TGTGCCAGCAGCTTAGGGGACACTGAAGCTTTCTTT
TRBV4-3	few	TRBJ1-2	TRBD1	CASSQGQGDRYGYTF	TGCGCCAGCAGCCAAGGCCAGGGGGATCGCTATGGCTACACCTTC
TRBV5-5	NA	TRBJ2-3	NA	CASRAIGGSTDTQYF	TGTGCCAGCAGAGCCATTGGGGGAAGCACAGATACGCAGTATTTT
TRBV7-8	NA	TRBJ2-7	TRBD1	CASSDYRGEVYEQYF	TGTGCCAGCAGCGACTACAGGGGAGAAGTCTACGAGCAGTACTTC
TRBV7-7	many	TRBJ1-5	NA	CASSFKGQHNQPQHF	TGTGCCAGCAGCTTTAAAGGACAGCATAATCAGCCCCAGCATTTT
TRBV6-2/TRBV6-3	NA	TRBJ1-2	TRBD1	CASSYLQGGDPLYGYTF	TGTGCCAGCAGTTATCTCCAGGGGGGGGATCCCCTTTATGGCTACACCTTC
TRBV11-1	NA	TRBJ2-1	TRBD2	CASSGTSGGNYNEQFF	TGTGCCAGCAGCGGAACTAGCGGGGGAAACTACAATGAGCAGTTCTTC
TRBV5-1	NA	TRBJ1-2	NA	CASSSNRENYGYTF	TGCGCCAGCAGCTCAAACAGGGAGAACTATGGCTACACCTTC
TRBV11-2	few	TRBJ2-1	NA	CASSLKIEQFF	TGTGCCAGCAGCTTGAAGATTGAGCAGTTCTTC
TRBV5-1	NA	TRBJ2-5	TRBD1	CASSLEGTDYNEQYF	TGCGCCAGCAGCTTGGAAGGGACAGACTACAATGAGCAGTACTTC
TRBV4-1	NA	TRBJ1-2	NA	CASSGLYGYTF	TGCGCCAGCAGCGGCCTCTATGGCTACACCTTC
TRBV25-1	NA	TRBJ2-7	NA	CAQMDKGNEQYF	TGTGCCCAAATGGACAAGGGGAACGAGCAGTACTTC
TRBV7-2	NA	TRBJ1-6	TRBD1	CTSSLPTLQGSSYNSPLHF	TGTACCAGCAGCCTACCGACATTACAGGGGAGCTCCTATAATTCACCCCTCCACTTT
TRBV29-1	NA	TRBJ2-5	TRBD1	CSVVSGQIQETQYF	TGCAGCGTTGTATCGGGACAGATTCAAGAGACCCAGTACTTC
TRBV3-1	NA	TRBJ2-1	TRBD2	CAGSLTSGGADEQFF	TGTGCCGGCAGCCTTACTAGCGGAGGGGCCGATGAGCAGTTCTTC
TRBV20-1	NA	TRBJ2-3	TRBD2	CSAASGGDTDTQYF	TGCAGTGCGGCCTCGGGGGGGGACACAGATACGCAGTATTTT
TRBV27	NA	TRBJ1-2	NA	CASKDPGYGGYTF	TGTGCCAGCAAGGATCCAGGGTATGGTGGCTACACCTTC
TRBV20-1	NA	TRBJ1-2	NA	CSARDPDPTVNYGYTF	TGCAGTGCCCGAGATCCGGACCCGACAGTGAACTATGGCTACACCTTC
TRBV6-4	NA	TRBJ2-3	NA	CASSDPSLSADTQYF	TGTGCCAGCAGTGACCCTAGTTTGAGTGCAGATACGCAGTATTTT
TRBV7-2	NA	TRBJ1-5	NA	CASSFGQRQPQHF	TGTGCCAGCAGCTTCGGACAACGACAGCCCCAGCATTTT
TRBV14	NA	TRBJ2-5	TRBD2	CASSPSRLGRLANQETQYF	TGTGCCAGCAGCCCAAGTCGTCTCGGAAGACTAGCCAATCAAGAGACCCAGTACTTC
TRBV7-2	many	TRBJ1-5	TRBD1	CASSLDRGRNQPQHF	TGTGCCAGCAGTTTAGACAGGGGAAGAAATCAGCCCCAGCATTTT
TRBV7-8	NA	TRBJ2-5	TRBD2	CASSPLSAGGKRETQYF	TGTGCCAGCAGCCCCCTGTCTGCGGGGGGAAAAAGGGAGACCCAGTACTTC